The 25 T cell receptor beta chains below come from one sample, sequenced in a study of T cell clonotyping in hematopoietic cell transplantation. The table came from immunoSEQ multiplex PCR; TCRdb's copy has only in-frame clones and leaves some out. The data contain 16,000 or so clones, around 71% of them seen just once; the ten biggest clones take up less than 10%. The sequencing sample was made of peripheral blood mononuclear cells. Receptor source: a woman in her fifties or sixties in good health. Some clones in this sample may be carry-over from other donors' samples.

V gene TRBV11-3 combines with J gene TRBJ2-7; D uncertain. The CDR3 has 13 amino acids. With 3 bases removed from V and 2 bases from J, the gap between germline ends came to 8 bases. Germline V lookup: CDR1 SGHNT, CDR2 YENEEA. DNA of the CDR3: TGTGCCAGCAGCTTTGGCGGCGCCTACGAGCAGTACTTC. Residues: CASSFGGAYEQYF.

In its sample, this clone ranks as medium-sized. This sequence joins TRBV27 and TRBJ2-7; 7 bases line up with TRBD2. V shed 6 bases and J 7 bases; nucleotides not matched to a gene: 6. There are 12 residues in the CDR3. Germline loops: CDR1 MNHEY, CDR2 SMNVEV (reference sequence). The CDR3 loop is CASSRLAGEQYF. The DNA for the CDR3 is TGTGCCAGCAGCAGACTAGCTGGTGAGCAGTACTTC.

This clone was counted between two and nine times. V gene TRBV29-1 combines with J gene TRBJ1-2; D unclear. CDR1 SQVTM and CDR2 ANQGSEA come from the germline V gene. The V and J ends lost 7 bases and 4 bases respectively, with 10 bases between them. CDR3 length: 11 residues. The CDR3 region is CSAGETYGYTF. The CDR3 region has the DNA TGCAGCGCCGGAGAGACCTATGGCTACACCTTC.

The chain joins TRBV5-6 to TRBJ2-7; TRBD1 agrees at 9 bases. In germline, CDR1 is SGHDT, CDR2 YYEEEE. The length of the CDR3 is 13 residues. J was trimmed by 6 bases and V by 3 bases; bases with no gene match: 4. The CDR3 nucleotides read TGTGCCAGCAGCTCGGGACAGGGTTCCGAGCAGTACTTC. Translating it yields CASSSGQGSEQYF.

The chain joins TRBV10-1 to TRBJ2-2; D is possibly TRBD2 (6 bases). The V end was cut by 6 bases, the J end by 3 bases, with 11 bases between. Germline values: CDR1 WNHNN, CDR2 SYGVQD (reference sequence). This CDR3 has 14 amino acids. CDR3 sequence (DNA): TGCGCCAGCAGAACGGGACTTGACACCGGGGAGCTGTTTTTT. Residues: CASRTGLDTGELFF.

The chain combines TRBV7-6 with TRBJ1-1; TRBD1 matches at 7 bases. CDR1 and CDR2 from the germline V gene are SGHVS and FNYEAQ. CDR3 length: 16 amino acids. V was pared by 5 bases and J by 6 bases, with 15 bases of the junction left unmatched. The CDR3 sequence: CASSLQGRMGSSEAFF. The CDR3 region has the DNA TGTGCCAGCAGCCTACAGGGGAGGATGGGCTCGTCTGAAGCTTTCTTT.

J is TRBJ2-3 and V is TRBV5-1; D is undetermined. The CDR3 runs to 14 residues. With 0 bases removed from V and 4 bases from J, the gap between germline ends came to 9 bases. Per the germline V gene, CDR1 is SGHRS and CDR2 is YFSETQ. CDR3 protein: CASSLGTRPDTQYF. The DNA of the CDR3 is TGCGCCAGCAGCTTGGGTACCCGCCCAGATACGCAGTATTTT.

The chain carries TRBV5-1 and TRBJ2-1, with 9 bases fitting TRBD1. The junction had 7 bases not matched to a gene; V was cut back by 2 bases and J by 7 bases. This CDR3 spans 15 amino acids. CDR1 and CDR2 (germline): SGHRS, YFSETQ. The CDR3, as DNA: TGCGCCAGCAGCTTAGTCGGGACAGGGTTGAATGAGCAGTTCTTC. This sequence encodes CASSLVGTGLNEQFF.

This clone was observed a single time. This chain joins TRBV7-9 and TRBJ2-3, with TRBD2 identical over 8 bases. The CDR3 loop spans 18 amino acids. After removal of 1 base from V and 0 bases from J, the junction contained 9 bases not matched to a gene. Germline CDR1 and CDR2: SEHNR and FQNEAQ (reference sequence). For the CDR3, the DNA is TGTGCCAGCAGCTTAGTCCCGGGACTAGTCCTCAGCACAGATACGCAGTATTTT. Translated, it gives CASSLVPGLVLSTDTQYF.

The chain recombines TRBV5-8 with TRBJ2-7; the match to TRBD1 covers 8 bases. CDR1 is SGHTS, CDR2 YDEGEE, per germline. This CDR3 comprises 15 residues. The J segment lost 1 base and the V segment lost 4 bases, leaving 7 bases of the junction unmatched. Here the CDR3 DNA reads TGTGCCAGCAGCCAGGACAGGGAAGGATCCTACGAGCAGTACTTC. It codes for CASSQDREGSYEQYF. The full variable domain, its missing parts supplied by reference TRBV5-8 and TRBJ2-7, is EAGVTQSPTHLIKTRGQQATLRCSPISGHTSVYWYQQALGLGLQFLLWYDEGEERNRGNFPPRFSGRQFPNYSSELNVNALELEDSALYLCASSQDREGSYEQYFGPGTRLTVT.

The CDR3: CASSLTGISSYEQYF. The CDR3 coding sequence is TGTGCCAGCAGCTTAACCGGAATCAGCTCCTACGAGCAGTACTTC. The chain combines TRBV7-2 with TRBJ2-7, with no clear D. Trimming left V 2 bases short and J 0 bases short, with 11 bases between. CDR1 is SGHTA, CDR2 FQGNSA, per germline. The CDR3 has 15 amino acids.

The CDR3 nucleotides are TGTGCCAGCAGTTACGAGCCGGGACTTAACACCGGGGAGCTGTTTTTT. Translation: CASSYEPGLNTGELFF. This rearrangement joins TRBV6-5 to TRBJ2-2; perhaps TRBD2 as D (6 bases). Trimming pared 2 bases from V and 2 bases from J, leaving 12 bases between. CDR3 length: 16 amino acids. Germline V CDR1 and CDR2: MNHEY, SVGAGI.

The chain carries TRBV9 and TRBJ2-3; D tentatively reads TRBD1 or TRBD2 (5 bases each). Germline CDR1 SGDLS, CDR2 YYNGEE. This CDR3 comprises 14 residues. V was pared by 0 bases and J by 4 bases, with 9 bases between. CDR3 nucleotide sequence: TGTGCCAGCAGCGTAGGGGGGTCTGCAGATACGCAGTATTTT. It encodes CASSVGGSADTQYF.

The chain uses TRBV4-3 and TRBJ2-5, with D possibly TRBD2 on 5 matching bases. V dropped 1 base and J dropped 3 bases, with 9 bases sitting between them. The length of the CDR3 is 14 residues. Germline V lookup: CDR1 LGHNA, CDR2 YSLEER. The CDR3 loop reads CASSQVSGKETQYF. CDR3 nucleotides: TGCGCCAGCAGCCAAGTATCCGGGAAAGAGACCCAGTACTTC.

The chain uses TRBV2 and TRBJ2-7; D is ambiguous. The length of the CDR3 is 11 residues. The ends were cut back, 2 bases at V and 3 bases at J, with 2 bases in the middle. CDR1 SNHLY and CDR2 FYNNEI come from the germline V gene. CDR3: CASSENYEQYF. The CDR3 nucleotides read TGTGCCAGCAGTGAAAACTACGAGCAGTACTTC. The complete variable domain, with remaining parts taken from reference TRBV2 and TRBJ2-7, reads EPEVTQTPSHQVTQMGQEVILRCVPISNHLYFYWYRQILGQKVEFLVSFYNNEISEKSEIFDDQFSVERPDGSNFTLKIRSTKLEDSAMYFCASSENYEQYFGPGTRLTVT.

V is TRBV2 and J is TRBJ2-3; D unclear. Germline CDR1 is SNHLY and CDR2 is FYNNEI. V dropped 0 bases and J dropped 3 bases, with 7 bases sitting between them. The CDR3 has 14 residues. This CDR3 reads CASSEAVGTDTQYF. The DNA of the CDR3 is TGTGCCAGCAGTGAAGCTGTAGGGACAGATACGCAGTATTTT. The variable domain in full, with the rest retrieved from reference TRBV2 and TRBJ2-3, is EPEVTQTPSHQVTQMGQEVILRCVPISNHLYFYWYRQILGQKVEFLVSFYNNEISEKSEIFDDQFSVERPDGSNFTLKIRSTKLEDSAMYFCASSEAVGTDTQYFGPGTRLTVL.

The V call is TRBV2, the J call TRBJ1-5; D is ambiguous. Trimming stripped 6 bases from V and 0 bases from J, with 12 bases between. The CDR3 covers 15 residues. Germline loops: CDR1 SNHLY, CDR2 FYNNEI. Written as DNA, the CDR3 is TGTGCCAGCAGCCTAGCGCTTTTTAGCAATCAGCCCCAGCATTTT. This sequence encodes CASSLALFSNQPQHF.

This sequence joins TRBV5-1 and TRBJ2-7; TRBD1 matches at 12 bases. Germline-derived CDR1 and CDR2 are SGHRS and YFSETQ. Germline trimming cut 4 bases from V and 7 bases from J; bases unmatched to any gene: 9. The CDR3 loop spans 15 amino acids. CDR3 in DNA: TGCGCCAGCAGCGGGCCGGGACAGGGGGCTGATGAGCAGTACTTC. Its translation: CASSGPGQGADEQYF. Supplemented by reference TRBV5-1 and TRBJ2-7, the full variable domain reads KAGVTQTPRYLIKTRGQQVTLSCSPISGHRSVSWYQQTPGQGLQFLFEYFSETQRNKGNFPGRFSGRQFSNSRSEMNVSTLELGDSALYLCASSGPGQGADEQYFGPGTRLTVT.

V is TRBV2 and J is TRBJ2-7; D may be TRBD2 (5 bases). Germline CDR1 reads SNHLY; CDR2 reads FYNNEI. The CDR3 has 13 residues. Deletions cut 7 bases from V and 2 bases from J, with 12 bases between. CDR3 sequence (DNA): TGTGCCAGCACTCAAGACTATCCCTACGAGCAGTACTTC. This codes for CASTQDYPYEQYF.

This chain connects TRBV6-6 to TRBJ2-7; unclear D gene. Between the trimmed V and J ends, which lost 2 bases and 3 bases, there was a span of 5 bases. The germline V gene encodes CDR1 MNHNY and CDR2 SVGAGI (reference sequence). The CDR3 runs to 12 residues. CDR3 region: CASSYPGYEQYF. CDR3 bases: TGTGCCAGCAGTTACCCCGGCTACGAGCAGTACTTC.

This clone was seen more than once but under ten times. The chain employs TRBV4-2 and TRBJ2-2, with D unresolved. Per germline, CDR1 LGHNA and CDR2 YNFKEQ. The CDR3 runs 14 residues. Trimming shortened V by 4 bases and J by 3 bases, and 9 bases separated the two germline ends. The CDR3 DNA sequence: TGTGCCAGCAGCCGGGAACCGGACACCGGGGAGCTGTTTTTT. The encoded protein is CASSREPDTGELFF.

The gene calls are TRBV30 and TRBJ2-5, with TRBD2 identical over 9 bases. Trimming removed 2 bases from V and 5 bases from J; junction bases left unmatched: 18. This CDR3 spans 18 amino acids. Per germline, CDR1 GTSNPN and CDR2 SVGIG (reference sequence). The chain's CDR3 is CAWSLPDPGREGRETQYF. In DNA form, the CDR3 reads TGTGCCTGGAGTCTACCCGACCCGGGGCGGGAGGGCCGGGAGACCCAGTACTTC.

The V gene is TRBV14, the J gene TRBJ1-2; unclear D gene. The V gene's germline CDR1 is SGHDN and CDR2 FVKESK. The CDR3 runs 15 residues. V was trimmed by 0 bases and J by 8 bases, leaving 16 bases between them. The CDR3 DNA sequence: TGTGCCAGCAGCCAAGATCTACACGGAGTTCGCGGCTACACCTTC. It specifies CASSQDLHGVRGYTF.

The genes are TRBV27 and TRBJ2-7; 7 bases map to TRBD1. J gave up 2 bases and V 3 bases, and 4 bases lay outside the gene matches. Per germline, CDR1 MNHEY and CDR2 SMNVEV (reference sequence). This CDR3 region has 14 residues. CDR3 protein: CASSFGQETYEQYF. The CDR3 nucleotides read TGTGCCAGCAGTTTTGGACAGGAGACCTACGAGCAGTACTTC.

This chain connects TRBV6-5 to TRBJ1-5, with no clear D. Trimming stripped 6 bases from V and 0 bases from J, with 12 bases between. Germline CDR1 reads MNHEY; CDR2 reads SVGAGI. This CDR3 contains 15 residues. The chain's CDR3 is CASRTDPYSNQPQHF. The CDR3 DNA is TGTGCCAGCAGAACTGACCCCTATAGCAATCAGCCCCAGCATTTT.